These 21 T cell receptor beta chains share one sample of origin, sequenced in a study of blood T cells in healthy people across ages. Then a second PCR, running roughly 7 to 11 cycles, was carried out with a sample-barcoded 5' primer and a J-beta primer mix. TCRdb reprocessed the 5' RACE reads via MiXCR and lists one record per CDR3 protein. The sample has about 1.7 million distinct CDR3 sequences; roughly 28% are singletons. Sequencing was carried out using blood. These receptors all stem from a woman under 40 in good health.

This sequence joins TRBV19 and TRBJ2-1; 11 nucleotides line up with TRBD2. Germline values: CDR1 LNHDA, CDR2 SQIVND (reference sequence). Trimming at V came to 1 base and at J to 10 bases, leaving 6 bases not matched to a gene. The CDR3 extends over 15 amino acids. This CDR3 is CASSIVAGGLNEQFF. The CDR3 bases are TGTGCCAGTAGTATAGTAGCGGGGGGGCTGAACGAGCAGTTCTTC. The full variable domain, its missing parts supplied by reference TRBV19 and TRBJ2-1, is DGGITQSPKYLFRKEGQNVTLSCEQNLNHDAMYWYRQDPGQGLRLIYYSQIVNDFQKGDIAEGYSVSREKKESFPLTVTSAQKNPTAFYLCASSIVAGGLNEQFFGPGTRLTVL.

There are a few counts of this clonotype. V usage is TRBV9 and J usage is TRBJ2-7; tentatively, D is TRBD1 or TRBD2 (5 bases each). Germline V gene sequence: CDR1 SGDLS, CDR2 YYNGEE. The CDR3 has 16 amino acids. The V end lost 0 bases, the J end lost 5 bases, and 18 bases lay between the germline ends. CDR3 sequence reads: CASSVAQGRPPDEQYF. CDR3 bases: TGTGCCAGCAGCGTAGCCCAGGGACGGCCCCCTGACGAGCAGTACTTC.

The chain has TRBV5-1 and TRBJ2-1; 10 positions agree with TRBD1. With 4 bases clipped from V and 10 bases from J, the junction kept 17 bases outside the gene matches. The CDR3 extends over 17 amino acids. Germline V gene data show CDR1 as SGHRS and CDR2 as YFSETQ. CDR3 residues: CASSPESPGTGVEEQFF. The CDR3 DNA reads TGCGCCAGCAGCCCTGAGTCTCCCGGGACAGGGGTCGAGGAGCAGTTCTTC.

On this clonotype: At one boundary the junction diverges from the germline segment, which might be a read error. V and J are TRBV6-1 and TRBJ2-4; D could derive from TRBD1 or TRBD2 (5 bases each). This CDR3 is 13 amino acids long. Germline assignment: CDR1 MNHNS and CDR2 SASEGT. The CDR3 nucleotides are TGTGCCAGCAGTGAAAACTCCGTAGGGGACGGGGACTTC. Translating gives CASSENSVGDGDF.

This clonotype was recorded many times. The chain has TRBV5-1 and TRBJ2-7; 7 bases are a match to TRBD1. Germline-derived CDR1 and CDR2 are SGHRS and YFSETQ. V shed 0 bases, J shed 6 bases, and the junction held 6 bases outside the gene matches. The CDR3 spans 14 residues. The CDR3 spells CASSLEGASGEQYF. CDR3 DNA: TGCGCCAGCAGCTTGGAGGGGGCTTCGGGCGAGCAGTACTTC.

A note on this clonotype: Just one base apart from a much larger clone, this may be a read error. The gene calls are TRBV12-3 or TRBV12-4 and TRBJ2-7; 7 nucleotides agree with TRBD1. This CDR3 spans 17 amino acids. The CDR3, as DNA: TGTGCCGGCAGTTTCGGGATGGTAACAGGGGCCTATTACGAGCAGTACTTC. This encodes CAGSFGMVTGAYYEQYF.

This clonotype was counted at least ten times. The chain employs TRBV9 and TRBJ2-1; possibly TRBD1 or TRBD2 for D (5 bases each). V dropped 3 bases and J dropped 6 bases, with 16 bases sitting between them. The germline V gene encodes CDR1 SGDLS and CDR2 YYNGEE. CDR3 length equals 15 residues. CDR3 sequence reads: CASSAGPSGINEQFF. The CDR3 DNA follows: TGTGCCAGCAGCGCGGGGCCTTCCGGTATCAATGAGCAGTTCTTC.

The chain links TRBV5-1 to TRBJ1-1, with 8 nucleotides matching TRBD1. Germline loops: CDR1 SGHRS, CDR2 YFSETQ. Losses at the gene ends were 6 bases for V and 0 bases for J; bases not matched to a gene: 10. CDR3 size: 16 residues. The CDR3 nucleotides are TGCGCCAGCAAAGGCGCAGGGGGCGGGGTGAACACTGAAGCTTTCTTT. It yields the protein CASKGAGGGVNTEAFF. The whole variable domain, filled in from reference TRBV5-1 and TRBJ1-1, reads KAGVTQTPRYLIKTRGQQVTLSCSPISGHRSVSWYQQTPGQGLQFLFEYFSETQRNKGNFPGRFSGRQFSNSRSEMNVSTLELGDSALYLCASKGAGGGVNTEAFFGQGTRLTVV.

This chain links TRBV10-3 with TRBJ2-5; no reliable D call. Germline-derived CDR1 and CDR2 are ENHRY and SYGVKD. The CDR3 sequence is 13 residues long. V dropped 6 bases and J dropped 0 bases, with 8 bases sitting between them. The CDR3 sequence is CAIRAVYQETQYF. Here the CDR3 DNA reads TGTGCCATCAGGGCGGTGTACCAAGAGACCCAGTACTTC.

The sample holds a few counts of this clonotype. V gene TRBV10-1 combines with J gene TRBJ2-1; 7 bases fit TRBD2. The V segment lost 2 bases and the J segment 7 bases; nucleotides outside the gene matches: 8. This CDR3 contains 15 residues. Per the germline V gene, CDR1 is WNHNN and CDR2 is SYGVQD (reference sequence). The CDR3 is CASSEPRLAQNEQFF. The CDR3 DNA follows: TGCGCCAGCAGTGAGCCCAGACTAGCCCAGAATGAGCAGTTCTTC.

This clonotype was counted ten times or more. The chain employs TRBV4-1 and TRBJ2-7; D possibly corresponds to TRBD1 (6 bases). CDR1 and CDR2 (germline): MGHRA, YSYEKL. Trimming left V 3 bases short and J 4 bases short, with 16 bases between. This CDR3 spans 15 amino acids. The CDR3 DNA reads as TGCGCCAGCAGCCAGGCCCTGACTCAGGGGTACGAGCAGTACTTC. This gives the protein CASSQALTQGYEQYF.

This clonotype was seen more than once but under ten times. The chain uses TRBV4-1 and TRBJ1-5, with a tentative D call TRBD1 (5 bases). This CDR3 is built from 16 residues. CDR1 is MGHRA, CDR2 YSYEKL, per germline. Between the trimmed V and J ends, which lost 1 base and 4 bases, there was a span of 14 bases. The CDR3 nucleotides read TGCGCCAGCAGCCAAGGACCCCAGGGAAATAATCAGCCCCAGCATTTT. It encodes CASSQGPQGNNQPQHF.

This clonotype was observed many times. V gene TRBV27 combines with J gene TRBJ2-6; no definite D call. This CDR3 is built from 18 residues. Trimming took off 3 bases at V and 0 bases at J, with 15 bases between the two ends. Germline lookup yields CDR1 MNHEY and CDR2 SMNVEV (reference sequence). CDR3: CASSFASAATSGANVLTF. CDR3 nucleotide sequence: TGTGCCAGCAGTTTTGCGTCAGCAGCCACCTCTGGGGCCAACGTCCTGACTTTC.

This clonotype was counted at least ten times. The CDR3, as DNA: TGTGCCAGCATCCGGAGAGGCGGAGAGCAGTTCTTC. It is translated as CASIRRGGEQFF. The chain uses TRBV12-3 or TRBV12-4 and TRBJ2-1; D remains unclear. Trimming took 7 bases from V and 10 from J, leaving 14 bases between them. The CDR3 extends over 12 amino acids.

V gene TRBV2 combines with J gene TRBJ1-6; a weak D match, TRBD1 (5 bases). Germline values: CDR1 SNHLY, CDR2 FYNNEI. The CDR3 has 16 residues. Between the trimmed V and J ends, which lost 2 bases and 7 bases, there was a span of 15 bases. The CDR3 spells CASSESWQGENSPLHF. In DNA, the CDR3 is TGTGCCAGCAGTGAAAGTTGGCAGGGTGAGAATTCACCCCTCCACTTT.

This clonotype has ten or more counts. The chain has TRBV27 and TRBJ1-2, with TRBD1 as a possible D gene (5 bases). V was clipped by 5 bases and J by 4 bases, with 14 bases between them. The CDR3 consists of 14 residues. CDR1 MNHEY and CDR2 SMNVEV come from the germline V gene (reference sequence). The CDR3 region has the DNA TGTGCCAGCAGTCCTCCTGCAGGGCTCTATGGCTACACCTTC. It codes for CASSPPAGLYGYTF.

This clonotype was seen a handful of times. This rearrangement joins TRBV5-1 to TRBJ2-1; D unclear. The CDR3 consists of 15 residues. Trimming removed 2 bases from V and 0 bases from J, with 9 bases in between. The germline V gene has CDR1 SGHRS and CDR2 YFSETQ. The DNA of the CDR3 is TGCGCCAGCAGCTTCGGCCACAGCTCCTACAATGAGCAGTTCTTC. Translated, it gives CASSFGHSSYNEQFF.

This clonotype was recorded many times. The CDR3 reads CSASPGQGWYGYTF. Written as DNA, the CDR3 is TGCAGTGCTAGCCCGGGACAGGGATGGTATGGCTACACCTTC. This sequence joins TRBV20-1 and TRBJ1-2, with TRBD1 matching 9 bases. J was trimmed by 5 bases and V by 3 bases; bases with no gene match: 7. The germline V gene encodes CDR1 DFQATT and CDR2 SNEGSKA (reference sequence). CDR3 length equals 14 residues.

The CDR3 is CSVVGETRNTEAFF. In nucleotides, the CDR3 is TGCAGCGTTGTGGGTGAGACCAGGAACACTGAAGCTTTCTTT. This sequence joins TRBV29-1 and TRBJ1-1; D uncertain. The germline V and J ends were trimmed by 4 bases and 1 base, with 13 bases remaining between them. Germline CDR1 is SQVTM and CDR2 is ANQGSEA. The CDR3 runs to 14 residues.

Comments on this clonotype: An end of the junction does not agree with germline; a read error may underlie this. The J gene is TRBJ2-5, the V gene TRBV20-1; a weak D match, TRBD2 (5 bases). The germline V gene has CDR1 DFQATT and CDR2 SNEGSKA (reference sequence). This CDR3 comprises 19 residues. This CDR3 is CSSRDWTFSRPSSGETQYF. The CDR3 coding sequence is TGCAGTTCTAGAGATTGGACGTTTTCCCGCCCAAGCTCGGGGGAGACCCAGTACTTC.

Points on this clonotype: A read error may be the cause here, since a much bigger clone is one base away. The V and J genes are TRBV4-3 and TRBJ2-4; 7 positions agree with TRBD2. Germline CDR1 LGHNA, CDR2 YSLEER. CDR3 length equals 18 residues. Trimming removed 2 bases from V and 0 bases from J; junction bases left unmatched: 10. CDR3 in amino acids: CASSQLADVALAKNIQYF. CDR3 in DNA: TGCGCCAGCAGCCAACTAGCGGATGTGGCCCTAGCCAAAAACATTCAGTACTTC.